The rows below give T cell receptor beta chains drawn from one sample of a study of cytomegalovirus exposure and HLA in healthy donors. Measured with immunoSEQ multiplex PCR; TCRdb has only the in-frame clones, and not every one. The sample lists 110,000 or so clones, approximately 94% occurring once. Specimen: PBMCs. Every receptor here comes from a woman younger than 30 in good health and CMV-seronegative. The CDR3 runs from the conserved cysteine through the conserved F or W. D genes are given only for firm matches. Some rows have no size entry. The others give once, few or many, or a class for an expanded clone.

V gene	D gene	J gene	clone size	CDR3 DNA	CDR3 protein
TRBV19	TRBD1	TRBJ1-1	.	TGTGCCAGTAGTACCGGACAGGGGGCATCCTTCGCTGAAGCTTTCTTT	CASSTGQGASFAEAFF
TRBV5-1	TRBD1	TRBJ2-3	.	TGCGCCAGCAGCTTGAGGGGTGGGACAGACACAGATACGCAGTATTTT	CASSLRGGTDTDTQYF
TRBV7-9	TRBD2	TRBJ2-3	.	TGTGCCAGCAGCGCTAGCGGGCGCACAGATACGCAGTATTTT	CASSASGRTDTQYF
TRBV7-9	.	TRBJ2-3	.	TGTGCCAGCAGCCCTCCCTCTCCTGCGGCGCAGTATTTT	CASSPPSPAAQYF
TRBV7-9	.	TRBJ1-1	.	TGTGCCAGCAGCTTCAGGGTGAACACTGAAGCTTTCTTT	CASSFRVNTEAFF
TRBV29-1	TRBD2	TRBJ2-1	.	TGCAGCGTTGATTCGGCGGGGGGGCAACGGGGACAGTTCTTC	CSVDSAGGQRGQFF
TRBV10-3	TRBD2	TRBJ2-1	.	TGTGCCATTTGGCGGGGGGGCGACAATGAGCAGTTCTTC	CAIWRGGDNEQFF
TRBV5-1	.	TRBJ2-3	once	TGCGCCAGCAGCCTGCTAGCGTGGGGAGATACGCAGTATTTT	CASSLLAWGDTQYF
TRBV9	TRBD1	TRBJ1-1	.	TGTGCCAGCAGCCCTAGCTTGTGGGGACAGGGAACTGAAGCTTTCTTT	CASSPSLWGQGTEAFF
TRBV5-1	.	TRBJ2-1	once	TGCGCCAGCAGCTTGGCGGGACAAGCCTACAATGAGCAGTTCTTC	CASSLAGQAYNEQFF
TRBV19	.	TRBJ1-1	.	TGTGCCAGTAGTATTCCCCCAGGGAAGGATGACACTGAAGCTTTCTTT	CASSIPPGKDDTEAFF
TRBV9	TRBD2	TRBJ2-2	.	TGTGCCAGCTCGATTAGCGGGGGGTTGGACACCGGGGAGCTGTTTTTT	CASSISGGLDTGELFF
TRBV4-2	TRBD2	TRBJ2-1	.	TGTGCCAGCAGCCCCTTTTCTAGCGGGGACAATGAGCAGTTCTTC	CASSPFSSGDNEQFF
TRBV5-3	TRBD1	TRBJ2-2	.	TGTGCCAGAAGCTTGGATCCTTGCAGGGGGCTCTCCGGGGAGCTGTTTTTT	CARSLDPCRGLSGELFF
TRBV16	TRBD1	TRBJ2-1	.	TGTGCCAGCAGCCAACCGGGACAGGGGGCCTACAATGAGCAGTTCTTC	CASSQPGQGAYNEQFF
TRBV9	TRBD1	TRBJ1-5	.	TGTGCCAGCAGCGTAGACAGGGGGAGTCAGCCCCAGCATTTT	CASSVDRGSQPQHF